Below are 30 T cell receptor beta chains sequenced from a single sample in a study of cytomegalovirus exposure and HLA in healthy donors. The PCR contained 60 Vbeta and 13 Jbeta primers. Libraries were prepared by immunoSEQ multiplex PCR; TCRdb keeps only in-frame clonotypes and omits some of them. Its clone listing holds tens of thousands of clones. The specimen was PBMCs. All receptors come from a human donor in good health.

This chain joins TRBV5-6 and TRBJ1-4, with TRBD1 matching 11 bases. With 2 bases clipped from V and 7 bases from J, the junction kept 7 bases outside the gene matches. The CDR3 has 16 residues. CDR1 and CDR2 from the germline V gene are SGHDT and YYEEEE. The CDR3 protein is CASSLDGQGAFEKLFF. The CDR3 coding sequence is TGTGCCAGCAGCTTAGACGGACAGGGGGCTTTTGAAAAACTGTTTTTT.

This rearrangement joins TRBV2 to TRBJ2-7; a weak D match, TRBD1 (6 bases). The CDR3 is 14 amino acids. The ends were cut back, 4 bases at V and 3 bases at J, with 13 bases in the middle. In germline, CDR1 is SNHLY, CDR2 FYNNEI. As DNA, the CDR3 is TGTGCCAGCAGTGGGACAGAGAACCTCTACGAGCAGTACTTC. Protein product: CASSGTENLYEQYF. The full variable domain, with the rest looked up from reference TRBV2 and TRBJ2-7, is EPEVTQTPSHQVTQMGQEVILRCVPISNHLYFYWYRQILGQKVEFLVSFYNNEISEKSEIFDDQFSVERPDGSNFTLKIRSTKLEDSAMYFCASSGTENLYEQYFGPGTRLTVT.

The J gene is TRBJ1-2, the V gene TRBV6-5; TRBD1 aligns across 8 bases. The CDR3 consists of 15 residues. Losses at the gene ends were 6 bases for V and 3 bases for J; bases not matched to a gene: 9. Germline assignment: CDR1 MNHEY and CDR2 SVGAGI. The CDR3 coding sequence is TGTGCCAGCAGGCACGGGACAGGTACTTACTATGGCTACACCTTC. Translated: CASRHGTGTYYGYTF.

This chain uses TRBV28 with TRBJ2-7; no reliable D call. The CDR3 is 15 residues long. V lost 9 bases and J 6 bases, leaving 24 bases between the germline ends. Per germline, CDR1 MDHEN and CDR2 SYDVKM. DNA for the CDR3: TGTGCCAGTACCCGTCGTCGGGTCCAAACCGGCGAGCAGTACTTC. Translation gives CASTRRRVQTGEQYF. The variable domain in full, completed from reference TRBV28 and TRBJ2-7, reads DVKVTQSSRYLVKRTGEKVFLECVQDMDHENMFWYRQDPGLGLRLIYFSYDVKMKEKGDIPEGYSVSREKKERFSLILESASTNQTSMYLCASTRRRVQTGEQYFGPGTRLTVT.

Concerning this clone: This CDR3 is also generated by other DNA sequences in the sample. V is TRBV5-6 and J is TRBJ2-5; 8 nucleotides agree with TRBD2. This CDR3 has 14 amino acids. Germline CDR1 is SGHDT and CDR2 is YYEEEE. Trimming took 0 bases from V and 4 from J; bases not matched to a gene: 2. The CDR3 spells CASSLGSGGETQYF. The CDR3 DNA reads TGTGCCAGCAGCTTGGGCAGCGGGGGAGAGACCCAGTACTTC.

The chain is built from TRBV19 and TRBJ1-5; 7 bases agree with TRBD1. Losses at the gene ends were 1 base for V and 2 bases for J; bases not matched to a gene: 5. This CDR3 is 16 amino acids long. In germline, CDR1 is LNHDA, CDR2 SQIVND (reference sequence). CDR3 coding DNA: TGTGCCAGTAGTATAGGTGCAGGGGGAGGCAATCAGCCCCAGCATTTT. It yields the protein CASSIGAGGGNQPQHF.

V usage is TRBV5-8 and J usage is TRBJ2-3, with 7 positions matching TRBD1. V lost 7 bases, J lost 0 bases, and 11 bases stayed unmatched. This CDR3 is 16 amino acids long. Per germline, CDR1 SGHTS and CDR2 YDEGEE. DNA for the CDR3: TGTGCCAGCTCCCCGGGACAGAGAACTAGCACAGATACGCAGTATTTT. Residues: CASSPGQRTSTDTQYF.

The V call is TRBV7-6, the J call TRBJ1-3; D is unresolved. Germline V lookup: CDR1 SGHVS, CDR2 FNYEAQ. Trimming stripped 2 bases from V and 0 bases from J, with 8 bases between. This CDR3 spans 15 amino acids. The CDR3 reads CASSLSVSSGNTIYF. Here the CDR3 DNA reads TGTGCCAGCAGCTTAAGCGTGAGCTCTGGAAACACCATATATTTT.

The chain links TRBV7-6 to TRBJ1-1; D may be TRBD1 (5 bases). Germline assignment: CDR1 SGHVS and CDR2 FNYEAQ. This CDR3 region has 13 residues. V was pared by 3 bases and J by 5 bases, with 10 bases between. CDR3 DNA sequence: TGTGCCAGCAGCTTGGGGCTGGGAACTGAAGCTTTCTTT. This translates into CASSLGLGTEAFF.

V and J are TRBV19 and TRBJ2-6, with a possible D match to TRBD2 (6 bases). The CDR3 length is 15 residues. Germline V gene data show CDR1 as LNHDA and CDR2 as SQIVND (reference sequence). V lost 7 bases and J 3 bases, leaving 13 bases between the germline ends. The CDR3 sequence is CASNRGDLGANVLTF. The CDR3 DNA sequence: TGTGCCAGTAACCGCGGGGATCTTGGGGCCAACGTCCTGACTTTC.

The rearrangement uses TRBV19 and TRBJ1-2; 9 bases agree with TRBD1. Germline V gives CDR1 LNHDA, CDR2 SQIVND (reference sequence). The CDR3 consists of 17 residues. The V gene end was trimmed by 4 bases and the J gene end by 0 bases; junction bases not matched to a gene: 9. CDR3 loop: CASSTDRGDGSNYGYTF. CDR3 bases: TGTGCCAGTAGTACGGACAGGGGAGACGGGTCTAACTATGGCTACACCTTC.

This sequence joins TRBV4-1 and TRBJ1-5; tentative D call: TRBD1 (5 bases). The V gene lost 4 bases and the J gene lost 4 bases, with 14 bases spanning the gap. The CDR3 has 15 amino acids. Germline-derived CDR1 and CDR2 are MGHRA and YSYEKL. The CDR3 spells CASSPQGVGNQPQHF. Written as DNA, the CDR3 is TGCGCCAGCAGCCCCCAAGGGGTAGGAAATCAGCCCCAGCATTTT.

J is TRBJ2-1 and V is TRBV5-1; D is possibly TRBD2 (5 bases). The V and J ends lost 3 bases and 8 bases respectively, with 15 bases between them. Germline CDR1 SGHRS, CDR2 YFSETQ. The CDR3 is 14 residues long. The CDR3 reads CASSSLGLGDEQFF. CDR3 nucleotides: TGCGCCAGCAGCTCCCTTGGGCTCGGGGATGAGCAGTTCTTC.

The DNA of the CDR3 is TGCGCCAGCAGCTTGGAAGGCTCAGGCTTCTCTGGAAACACCATATATTTT. Translated: CASSLEGSGFSGNTIYF. This chain joins TRBV5-1 and TRBJ1-3; D not resolved. The germline gives CDR1 SGHRS, CDR2 YFSETQ. The V end lost 0 bases, the J end lost 0 bases, and 13 bases lay between the germline ends. The CDR3 runs to 17 residues.

The chain couples TRBV6-5 to TRBJ1-1; D possibly corresponds to TRBD1 (5 bases). V was cut by 0 bases and J by 1 base, with 9 bases left in between. Germline V gene data show CDR1 as MNHEY and CDR2 as SVGAGI. The CDR3 spans 15 residues. CDR3 nucleotide sequence: TGTGCCAGCAGTTACTCGGACACCTCGAACACTGAAGCTTTCTTT. Protein: CASSYSDTSNTEAFF.

The chain is built from TRBV27 and TRBJ1-1; the D is unclear. Germline-derived CDR1 and CDR2 are MNHEY and SMNVEV (reference sequence). CDR3 length equals 14 residues. Deletions cut 8 bases from V and 4 bases from J, with 17 bases between. Here the CDR3 DNA reads TGTGCCAGCTATAACGTGAGAGGGATCACTGAAGCTTTCTTT. Amino acids: CASYNVRGITEAFF.

The chain is built from TRBV19 and TRBJ1-6; perhaps TRBD1 as D (5 bases). CDR1 and CDR2 (germline): LNHDA, SQIVND (reference sequence). V lost 2 bases and J lost 6, with 8 bases in between. This CDR3 region has 14 residues. The CDR3 is CASSIRQINSPLHF. CDR3 DNA sequence: TGTGCCAGTAGTATAAGACAGATTAATTCACCCCTCCACTTT.

The V gene is TRBV7-6, the J gene TRBJ1-5; D uncertain. CDR3 length equals 13 residues. Germline V gene data show CDR1 as SGHVS and CDR2 as FNYEAQ. Trimming removed 5 bases from V and 0 bases from J, with 5 bases in between. The DNA for the CDR3 is TGTGCCAGCAGCCTATTTAGCAATCAGCCCCAGCATTTT. Its translation is CASSLFSNQPQHF. The variable domain in full, with the rest retrieved from reference TRBV7-6 and TRBJ1-5, is GAGVSQSPRYKVTKRGQDVALRCDPISGHVSLYWYRQALGQGPEFLTYFNYEAQQDKSGLPNDRFSAERPEGSISTLTIQRTEQRDSAMYRCASSLFSNQPQHFGDGTRLSIL.

V usage is TRBV12-5 and J usage is TRBJ2-3, with no clear D. Germline values: CDR1 LGHNT, CDR2 FRNRAP. The V gene lost 3 bases and the J gene lost 2 bases, with 6 bases spanning the gap. This CDR3 has 13 amino acids. The CDR3 DNA sequence: TGTGCTAGTGGTTTCGAGGCCACAGATACGCAGTATTTT. It yields the protein CASGFEATDTQYF.

The rearrangement uses TRBV7-9 and TRBJ2-7; 10 positions match TRBD1. The germline V gene encodes CDR1 SEHNR and CDR2 FQNEAQ (reference sequence). CDR3 size: 12 residues. Losses at the gene ends were 5 bases for V and 12 bases for J; bases not matched to a gene: 7. The CDR3 bases are TGTGCCAGCAGCCGCGGGACAGGGGAGGGGTACTTC. Its translation: CASSRGTGEGYF.

The chain joins TRBV11-3 to TRBJ2-3, with D hard to call. CDR3 length: 13 amino acids. Per germline, CDR1 SGHNT and CDR2 YENEEA. Trimming removed 4 bases at V and 4 bases at J, with 9 bases between. The CDR3 bases are TGTGCCAGCAGCTCCCCAAGCGCAGATACGCAGTATTTT. Its translation: CASSSPSADTQYF.

The rearrangement links TRBV20-1 to TRBJ1-2; 7 positions agree with TRBD1. This CDR3 contains 11 residues. Germline CDR1 and CDR2: DFQATT and SNEGSKA (reference sequence). With V trimmed by 4 bases and J by 7 bases, 3 bases remained unmatched. The CDR3 bases are TGCAGTGCTATAAACAGGGGTGGCTACACCTTC. Amino acid sequence: CSAINRGGYTF.

The gene calls are TRBV5-1 and TRBJ2-7, with 8 bases lining up with TRBD2. This CDR3 region has 13 residues. J was trimmed by 6 bases and V by 0 bases; bases with no gene match: 2. Germline CDR1 is SGHRS and CDR2 is YFSETQ. The CDR3 DNA is TGCGCCAGCAGCTTGGGTCGGGGGGGCGAGCAGTACTTC. As protein: CASSLGRGGEQYF.

Details on this clone: Relative to the germline gene, one junction end is altered; a read error may explain this. The chain has TRBV2 and TRBJ1-1, with a weak D call TRBD1 (5 bases). The CDR3 totals 15 residues. Germline CDR1 and CDR2: SNHLY and FYNNEI. CDR3 sequence reads: CASSGGQGRMSVGLF. The CDR3 DNA follows: TGTGCCAGCAGTGGGGGCCAGGGTCGCATGTCCGTAGGTCTCTTT.

A word on this clone: This sample also contains other DNA sequences that code for the same CDR3. J is TRBJ2-7 and V is TRBV29-1; D is possibly TRBD1 (6 bases). The CDR3 length is 17 residues. Trimming took 2 bases from V and 0 from J, leaving 20 bases between them. Germline CDR1 reads SQVTM; CDR2 reads ANQGSEA. CDR3 nucleotide sequence: TGCAGCGTTGAATTCACAGGGCGAACAGACCTCTCCTACGAGCAGTACTTC. Encoded protein: CSVEFTGRTDLSYEQYF.

The V and J genes are TRBV2 and TRBJ1-3, with a possible D match to TRBD1 (5 bases). The V end lost 6 bases, the J end lost 0 bases, and 9 bases lay between the germline ends. The germline gives CDR1 SNHLY, CDR2 FYNNEI. The CDR3 totals 14 residues. This CDR3 is CASRGTGSGNTIYF. CDR3 nucleotide sequence: TGTGCCAGCAGGGGTACAGGCTCTGGAAACACCATATATTTT.

The chain is built from TRBV12-5 and TRBJ2-1; a weak D match, TRBD1 (5 bases). Germline V lookup: CDR1 LGHNT, CDR2 FRNRAP. This CDR3 contains 13 residues. V shed 0 bases and J shed 6 bases, with 6 bases lying between them. The CDR3 nucleotides read TGTGCTAGTGGTTTGGTACAGGCCAATGAGCAGTTCTTC. It translates to CASGLVQANEQFF. The whole variable domain, filled in from reference TRBV12-5 and TRBJ2-1, reads DARVTQTPRHKVTEMGQEVTMRCQPILGHNTVFWYRQTMMQGLELLAYFRNRAPLDDSGMPKDRFSAEMPDATLATLKIQPSEPRDSAVYFCASGLVQANEQFFGPGTRLTVL.

As regards this clone: Its ends do not fully match the called genes, so a read error is possible. Other nucleotide sequences in the sample specify the same CDR3. The J gene is TRBJ1-6, the V gene TRBV10-2; possible D gene TRBD1, 6 bases. Germline loops: CDR1 WSHSY, CDR2 SAAADI. The CDR3 extends over 15 amino acids. The DNA of the CDR3 is TGCGCCAGCAGAGGAGGGGGGGACGCGGGTTCACCCCTACACTTT. Its translation: CASRGGGDAGSPLHF.

This chain connects TRBV29-1 to TRBJ1-1; D is undetermined. The ends were cut back, 2 bases at V and 0 bases at J, with 7 bases in the middle. The germline V gene has CDR1 SQVTM and CDR2 ANQGSEA. The CDR3 contains 13 residues. CDR3 region: CSVETGMNTEAFF. The CDR3 nucleotides read TGCAGCGTTGAAACGGGAATGAACACTGAAGCTTTCTTT. The whole variable domain, filled in from reference TRBV29-1 and TRBJ1-1, reads SAVISQKPSRDICQRGTSLTIQCQVDSQVTMMFWYRQQPGQSLTLIATANQGSEATYESGFVIDKFPISRPNLTFSTLTVSNMSPEDSSIYLCSVETGMNTEAFFGQGTRLTVV.

The chain couples TRBV6-5 to TRBJ1-2; 8 bases are shared with TRBD1. The germline V gene has CDR1 MNHEY and CDR2 SVGAGI. V dropped 6 bases and J dropped 8; count of bases not matched to a gene: 8. The CDR3 totals 13 residues. Here the CDR3 reads CASRTGEVEGYTF. The CDR3 DNA sequence: TGTGCCAGCAGGACAGGGGAGGTAGAAGGCTACACCTTC.